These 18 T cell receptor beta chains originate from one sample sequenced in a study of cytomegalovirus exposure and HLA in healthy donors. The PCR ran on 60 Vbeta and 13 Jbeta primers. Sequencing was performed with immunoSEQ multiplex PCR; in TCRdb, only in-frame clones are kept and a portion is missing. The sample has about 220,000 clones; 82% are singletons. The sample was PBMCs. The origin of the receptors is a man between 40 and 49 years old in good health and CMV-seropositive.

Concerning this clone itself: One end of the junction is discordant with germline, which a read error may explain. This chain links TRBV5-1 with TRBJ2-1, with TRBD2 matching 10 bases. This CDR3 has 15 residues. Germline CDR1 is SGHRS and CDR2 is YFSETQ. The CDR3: CASTLASGSDGEQFF. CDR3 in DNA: TGCGCCAGCACCTTGGCTAGCGGGAGCGATGGTGAGCAGTTCTTC.

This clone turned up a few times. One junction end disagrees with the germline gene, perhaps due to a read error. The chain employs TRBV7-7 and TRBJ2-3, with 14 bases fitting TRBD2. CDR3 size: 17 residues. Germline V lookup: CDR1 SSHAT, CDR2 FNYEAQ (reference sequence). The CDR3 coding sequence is TGTGCTAGCAGCCCGCGACTAGCGGGAGGGCCCACAGATACGCAGTATTTT. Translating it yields CASSPRLAGGPTDTQYF.

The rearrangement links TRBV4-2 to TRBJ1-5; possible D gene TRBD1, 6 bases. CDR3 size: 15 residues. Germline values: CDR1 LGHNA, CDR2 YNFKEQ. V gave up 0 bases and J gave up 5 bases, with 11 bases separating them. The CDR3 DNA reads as TGTGCCAGCAGCCAAGATTGGGGGCGAGATCAGCCCCAGCATTTT. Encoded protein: CASSQDWGRDQPQHF.

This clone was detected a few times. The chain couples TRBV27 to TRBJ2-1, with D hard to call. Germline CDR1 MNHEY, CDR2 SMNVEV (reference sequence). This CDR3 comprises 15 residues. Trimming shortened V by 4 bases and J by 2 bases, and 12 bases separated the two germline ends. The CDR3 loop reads CASSSASTPYNEQFF. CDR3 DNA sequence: TGTGCCAGCAGTTCGGCTAGTACCCCCTACAATGAGCAGTTCTTC.

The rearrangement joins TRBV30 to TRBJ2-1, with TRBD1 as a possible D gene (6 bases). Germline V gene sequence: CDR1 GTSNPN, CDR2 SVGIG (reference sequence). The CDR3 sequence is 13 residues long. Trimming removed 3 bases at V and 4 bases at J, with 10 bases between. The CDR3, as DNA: TGTGCCTGGAGACAGGGCCCTTACAATGAGCAGTTCTTC. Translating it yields CAWRQGPYNEQFF. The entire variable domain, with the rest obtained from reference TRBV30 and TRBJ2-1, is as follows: SQTIHQWPATLVQPVGSPLSLECTVEGTSNPNLYWYRQAAGRGLQLLFYSVGIGQISSEVPQNLSASRPQDRQFILSSKKLLLSDSGFYLCAWRQGPYNEQFFGPGTRLTVL.

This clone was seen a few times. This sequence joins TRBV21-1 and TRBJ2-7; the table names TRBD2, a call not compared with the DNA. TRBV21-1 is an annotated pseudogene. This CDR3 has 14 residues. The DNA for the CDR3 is TGTGCCAGCAGCCGAATGAGCGGGAGCGGAGAGCAGTACGTC. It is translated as CASSRMSGSGEQYV.

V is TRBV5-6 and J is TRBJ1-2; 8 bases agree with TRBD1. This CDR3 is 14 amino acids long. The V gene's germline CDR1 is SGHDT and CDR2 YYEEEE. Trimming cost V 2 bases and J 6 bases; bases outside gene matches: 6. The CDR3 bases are TGTGCCAGCAGCTTACAACAGGGGGTAAATGGCTACACCTTC. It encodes CASSLQQGVNGYTF.

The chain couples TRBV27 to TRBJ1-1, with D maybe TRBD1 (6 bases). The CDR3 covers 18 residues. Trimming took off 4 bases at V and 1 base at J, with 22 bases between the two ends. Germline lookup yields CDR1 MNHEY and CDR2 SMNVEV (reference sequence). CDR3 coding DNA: TGTGCCAGCAGTTCCCTCTCCCGGGACAAGGGAAGGAACACTGAAGCTTTCTTT. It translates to CASSSLSRDKGRNTEAFF.

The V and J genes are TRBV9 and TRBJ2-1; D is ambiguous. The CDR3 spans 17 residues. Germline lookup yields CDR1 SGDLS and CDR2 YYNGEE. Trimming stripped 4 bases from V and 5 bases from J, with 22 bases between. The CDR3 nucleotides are TGTGCCAGCAGCCCTCGGCCTAGGTCCACACCCCACAATGAGCAGTTCTTC. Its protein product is CASSPRPRSTPHNEQFF.

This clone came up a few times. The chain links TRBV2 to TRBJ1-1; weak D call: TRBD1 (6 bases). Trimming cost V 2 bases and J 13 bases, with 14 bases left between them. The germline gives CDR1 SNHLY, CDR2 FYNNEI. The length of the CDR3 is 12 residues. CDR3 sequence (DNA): TGTGCCAGCAGTGAAAACAGGGCGGCTGATTTCTTT. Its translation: CASSENRAADFF.

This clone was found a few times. The DNA of the CDR3 is TGTGCCAGCAGCAAGGATCCAGAAACAGGAATTTCCTACGAGCAGTACTTC. Its protein product is CASSKDPETGISYEQYF. The V gene is TRBV21-1, the J gene TRBJ2-7; the table calls TRBD1, which could not be checked here. TRBV21-1 is classified as a pseudogene. CDR3 length: 17 amino acids.

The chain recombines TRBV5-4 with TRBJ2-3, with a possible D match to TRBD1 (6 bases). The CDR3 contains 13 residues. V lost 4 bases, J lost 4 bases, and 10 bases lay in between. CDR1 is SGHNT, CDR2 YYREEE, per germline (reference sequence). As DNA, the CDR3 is TGTGCCAGCAGCACCACAGGGTCAGATACGCAGTATTTT. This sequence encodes CASSTTGSDTQYF.

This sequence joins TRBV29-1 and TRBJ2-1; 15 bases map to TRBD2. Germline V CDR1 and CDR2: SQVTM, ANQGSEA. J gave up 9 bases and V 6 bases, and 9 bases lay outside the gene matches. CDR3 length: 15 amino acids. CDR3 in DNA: TGCAGCGTAGCGGGGACTAGCGGGAGGAAGAGTGAGCAGTTCTTC. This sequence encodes CSVAGTSGRKSEQFF.

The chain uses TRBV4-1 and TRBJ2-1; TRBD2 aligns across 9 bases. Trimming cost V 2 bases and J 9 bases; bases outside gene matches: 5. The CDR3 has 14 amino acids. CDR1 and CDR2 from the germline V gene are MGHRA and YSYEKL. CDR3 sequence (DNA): TGCGCCAGCAGCCAACGGGGACTAGCCTGTGAGCAGTTCTTC. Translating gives CASSQRGLACEQFF.

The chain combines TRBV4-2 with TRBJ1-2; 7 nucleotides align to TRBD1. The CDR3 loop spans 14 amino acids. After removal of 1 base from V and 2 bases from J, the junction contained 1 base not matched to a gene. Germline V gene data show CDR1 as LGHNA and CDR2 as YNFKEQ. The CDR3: CASSQGDSNYGYTF. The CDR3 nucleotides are TGTGCCAGCAGCCAAGGGGACAGCAACTATGGCTACACCTTC.

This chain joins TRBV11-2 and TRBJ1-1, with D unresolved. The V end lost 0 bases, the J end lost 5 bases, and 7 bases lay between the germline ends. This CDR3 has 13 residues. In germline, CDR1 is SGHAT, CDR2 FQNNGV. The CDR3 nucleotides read TGTGCCAGCAGCTTAGACGGGGTTACTGAAGCTTTCTTT. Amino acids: CASSLDGVTEAFF. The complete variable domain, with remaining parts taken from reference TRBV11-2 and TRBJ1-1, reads EAGVAQSPRYKIIEKRQSVAFWCNPISGHATLYWYQQILGQGPKLLIQFQNNGVVDDSQLPKDRFSAERLKGVDSTLKIQPAKLEDSAVYLCASSLDGVTEAFFGQGTRLTVV.

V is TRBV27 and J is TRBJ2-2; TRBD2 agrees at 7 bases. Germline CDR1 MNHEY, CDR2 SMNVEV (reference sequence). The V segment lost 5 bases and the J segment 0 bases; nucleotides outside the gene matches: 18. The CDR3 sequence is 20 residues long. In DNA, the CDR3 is TGTGCCAGCAGTCCCCTCTCCCTCCTTGCTAGCGGAGCGAACACCGGGGAGCTGTTTTTT. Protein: CASSPLSLLASGANTGELFF.

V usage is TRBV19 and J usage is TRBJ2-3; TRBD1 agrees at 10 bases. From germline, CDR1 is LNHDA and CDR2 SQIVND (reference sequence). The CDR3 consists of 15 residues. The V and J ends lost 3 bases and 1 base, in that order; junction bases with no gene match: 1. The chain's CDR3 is CASSIDRGRTDTQYF. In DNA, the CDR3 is TGTGCCAGTAGTATTGACAGGGGGCGCACAGATACGCAGTATTTT.